The 19 T cell receptor beta chains listed next were all sequenced from one sample in a study of neurological immune-mediated disorders. TCRdb reprocessed the 5' RACE reads via MiXCR and lists one record per CDR3 protein. The data hold 85,000 to 90,000 distinct CDR3 sequences, with 3.5% observed a single time. The sample taken for sequencing was PBMCs. Receptors were obtained from a woman aged 45-59 years with multiple sclerosis.

This clonotype was observed at least ten times. The chain joins TRBV10-3 to TRBJ2-7; D gene unclear. This CDR3 region has 12 residues. Trimming cost V 3 bases and J 4 bases, with 7 bases left between them. In germline, CDR1 is ENHRY, CDR2 SYGVKD. CDR3 coding DNA: TGTGCCATCAGTGAAGGCATATACGAGCAGTACTTC. Translated: CAISEGIYEQYF.

This clonotype has at least ten counts. The chain links TRBV12-3 or TRBV12-4 to TRBJ2-4; 12 nucleotides agree with TRBD2. CDR3 length equals 16 residues. Trimming cost V 2 bases and J 5 bases; bases outside gene matches: 4. CDR3 residues: CASSLLAGGQENIQYF. The CDR3 nucleotides are TGTGCCAGCAGTTTACTAGCGGGGGGGCAGGAAAACATTCAGTACTTC.

This clonotype was observed many times. The chain joins TRBV4-1 to TRBJ2-3, with TRBD2 identical over 10 bases. Germline CDR1 is MGHRA and CDR2 is YSYEKL. The CDR3 loop spans 15 amino acids. The trim removed 5 bases at V and 6 bases at J, leaving 8 bases unmatched. In DNA form, the CDR3 reads TGCGCCAGCAGCGATAGCGGGGGGAGGGGGGATACGCAGTATTTT. Its protein product is CASSDSGGRGDTQYF.

This clonotype was detected ten times or more. The chain recombines TRBV6-5 with TRBJ1-1, with D perhaps TRBD1 (5 bases). V was pared by 7 bases and J by 0 bases, with 18 bases between. Per germline, CDR1 MNHEY and CDR2 SVGAGI. CDR3 length: 16 amino acids. The CDR3: CASTQREGSLNTEAFF. The CDR3 nucleotides are TGTGCCAGCACCCAGCGAGAGGGGTCCCTGAACACTGAAGCTTTCTTT.

This clonotype was seen many times. The J gene is TRBJ2-3, the V gene TRBV20-1, with 8 bases lining up with TRBD2. The J segment lost 3 bases and the V segment lost 7 bases, leaving 21 bases of the junction unmatched. This CDR3 has 18 residues. CDR1 is DFQATT and CDR2 is SNEGSKA in the germline V gene (reference sequence). The CDR3 coding sequence is TGCAGTGTTCTCCAGGGACGGGGGGGCCCGGTGTTTACAGATACGCAGTATTTT. Its translation: CSVLQGRGGPVFTDTQYF.

This clonotype was observed a handful of times. CDR3 sequence: CASSPSGNTIYF. In DNA form, the CDR3 reads TGTGCCAGCAGCCCCTCTGGAAACACCATATATTTT. This chain uses TRBV7-2 with TRBJ1-3, with no clear D. This CDR3 comprises 12 residues. Germline V gives CDR1 SGHTA, CDR2 FQGNSA. V lost 5 bases and J lost 0, with 2 bases in between.

This clonotype was seen ten or more times. CDR3 loop: CASSEERAVNTGELFF. For the CDR3, the DNA is TGTGCCAGCAGTGAAGAAAGGGCGGTTAACACCGGGGAGCTGTTTTTT. This chain joins TRBV2 and TRBJ2-2, with D unclear. The V gene's germline CDR1 is SNHLY and CDR2 FYNNEI. CDR3 length: 16 amino acids. Trimming removed 1 base at V and 2 bases at J, with 11 bases between.

In its sample, this clonotype was seen many times. This chain connects TRBV7-2 to TRBJ2-7; D is unresolved. Deletions cut 5 bases from V and 2 bases from J, with 13 bases between. This CDR3 contains 14 residues. Germline values: CDR1 SGHTA, CDR2 FQGNSA. The CDR3 coding sequence is TGTGCCAGCAGCCCGAGACCCAGTCCCTACGAGCAGTACTTC. This codes for CASSPRPSPYEQYF. Supplemented by reference TRBV7-2 and TRBJ2-7, the full variable domain reads GAGVSQSPSNKVTEKGKDVELRCDPISGHTALYWYRQSLGQGLEFLIYFQGNSAPDKSGLPSDRFSAERTGGSVSTLTIQRTQQEDSAVYLCASSPRPSPYEQYFGPGTRLTVT.

This clonotype has a count of ten or more. This chain joins TRBV3-1 and TRBJ1-1; D perhaps matches TRBD1 (5 bases). Germline lookup yields CDR1 LGHDT and CDR2 YNNKEL (reference sequence). V lost 1 base and J 1 base, leaving 7 bases between the germline ends. CDR3 size: 14 residues. Here the CDR3 reads CASSQGDSNTEAFF. The CDR3 DNA reads TGTGCCAGCAGCCAAGGGGACTCGAACACTGAAGCTTTCTTT. The full variable domain, completed using reference TRBV3-1 and TRBJ1-1, is DTAVSQTPKYLVTQMGNDKSIKCEQNLGHDTMYWYKQDSKKFLKIMFSYNNKELIINETVPNRFSPKSPDKAHLNLHINSLELGDSAVYFCASSQGDSNTEAFFGQGTRLTVV.

Many counts were recorded for this clonotype. The chain couples TRBV6-6 to TRBJ2-1, with 8 positions matching TRBD1. With 7 bases clipped from V and 7 bases from J, the junction kept 9 bases outside the gene matches. The CDR3 totals 14 residues. Germline loops: CDR1 MNHNY, CDR2 SVGAGI (reference sequence). This CDR3 is CASTSQGVLNEQFF. In DNA form, the CDR3 reads TGTGCCAGCACCTCACAGGGGGTATTGAATGAGCAGTTCTTC.

This clonotype was counted at least ten times. The chain has TRBV7-9 and TRBJ1-1; D might be TRBD1 (5 bases). V was trimmed by 5 bases and J by 11 bases, leaving 15 bases between them. The germline CDR1 and CDR2 sequences are SEHNR and FQNEAQ (reference sequence). This CDR3 has 12 amino acids. The CDR3 coding sequence is TGTGCCAGCAGCGAAGGGGTCGGATGGGCTTTCTTT. It specifies CASSEGVGWAFF.

This clonotype was picked up many times. The rearrangement joins TRBV12-3 or TRBV12-4 to TRBJ2-7; 10 positions agree with TRBD1. Trimming took 4 bases from V and 0 from J; bases not matched to a gene: 3. This CDR3 spans 15 amino acids. The CDR3 here is CASSWTGGSSYEQYF. The CDR3 bases are TGTGCCAGCAGTTGGACAGGGGGTAGCTCCTACGAGCAGTACTTC.

This clonotype was recorded many times. The genes are TRBV4-3 and TRBJ1-6; 8 bases line up with TRBD1. The V gene's germline CDR1 is LGHNA and CDR2 YSLEER. V shed 1 base, J shed 12 bases, and the junction held 8 bases outside the gene matches. The CDR3 length is 15 residues. The CDR3 loop is CASSQGQGARKPLHF. DNA of the CDR3: TGCGCCAGCAGCCAAGGGCAGGGGGCTCGGAAACCCCTCCACTTT.

This clonotype was counted ten times or more. The chain employs TRBV7-2 and TRBJ2-3; no definite D call. CDR1 is SGHTA and CDR2 is FQGNSA in the germline V gene. CDR3 length: 12 amino acids. Trimming shortened V by 7 bases and J by 6 bases, and 11 bases separated the two germline ends. CDR3: CASTPFGDTQYF. Written as DNA, the CDR3 is TGTGCCAGCACCCCGTTTGGGGATACGCAGTATTTT.

Ten or more counts support this clonotype. The chain is built from TRBV20-1 and TRBJ2-3; 11 bases line up with TRBD2. After removal of 6 bases from V and 0 bases from J, the junction contained 8 bases not matched to a gene. The germline gives CDR1 DFQATT, CDR2 SNEGSKA (reference sequence). This CDR3 contains 16 residues. As DNA, the CDR3 is TGCAGTGCCTATCCTCGACTAGCGGGGAGCACAGATACGCAGTATTTT. This translates into CSAYPRLAGSTDTQYF.

The J gene is TRBJ2-1, the V gene TRBV29-1; D is unresolved. Trimming pared 4 bases from V and 3 bases from J, leaving 10 bases between. CDR3 length: 13 amino acids. Germline V gene data show CDR1 as SQVTM and CDR2 as ANQGSEA. The CDR3 sequence: CSVVGYDYNEQFF. The CDR3 DNA reads TGCAGCGTTGTGGGCTATGACTACAATGAGCAGTTCTTC.

This clonotype was recorded at least ten times. This chain links TRBV20-1 with TRBJ2-6; 12 nucleotides line up with TRBD2. The CDR3 totals 18 residues. The germline gives CDR1 DFQATT, CDR2 SNEGSKA (reference sequence). The J segment lost 0 bases and the V segment lost 0 bases, leaving 3 bases of the junction unmatched. DNA of the CDR3: TGCAGTGCTAGAGATCTAGCGGGGGGGCCCTCTGGGGCCAACGTCCTGACTTTC. The encoded protein is CSARDLAGGPSGANVLTF.

This clonotype was seen repeatedly, ten times or more. The rearrangement joins TRBV7-2 to TRBJ1-2; tentative D call: TRBD1 (5 bases). The germline V gene has CDR1 SGHTA and CDR2 FQGNSA. This CDR3 region has 15 residues. V lost 0 bases and J lost 2, with 10 bases in between. CDR3 sequence reads: CASSLAPQANYGYTF. As DNA, the CDR3 is TGTGCCAGCAGCTTAGCCCCACAGGCAAACTATGGCTACACCTTC. The full variable domain, with the rest looked up from reference TRBV7-2 and TRBJ1-2, is GAGVSQSPSNKVTEKGKDVELRCDPISGHTALYWYRQSLGQGLEFLIYFQGNSAPDKSGLPSDRFSAERTGGSVSTLTIQRTQQEDSAVYLCASSLAPQANYGYTFGSGTRLTVV.

This clonotype appeared many times. This chain connects TRBV15 to TRBJ2-2; no clear D gene. The CDR3 has 16 amino acids. CDR1 is LNHNV and CDR2 is YYDKDF in the germline V gene (reference sequence). The V end lost 3 bases, the J end lost 1 base, and 12 bases lay between the germline ends. As DNA, the CDR3 is TGTGCCACCAGCAGTATGTGGAGCCTGAACACCGGGGAGCTGTTTTTT. This encodes CATSSMWSLNTGELFF.